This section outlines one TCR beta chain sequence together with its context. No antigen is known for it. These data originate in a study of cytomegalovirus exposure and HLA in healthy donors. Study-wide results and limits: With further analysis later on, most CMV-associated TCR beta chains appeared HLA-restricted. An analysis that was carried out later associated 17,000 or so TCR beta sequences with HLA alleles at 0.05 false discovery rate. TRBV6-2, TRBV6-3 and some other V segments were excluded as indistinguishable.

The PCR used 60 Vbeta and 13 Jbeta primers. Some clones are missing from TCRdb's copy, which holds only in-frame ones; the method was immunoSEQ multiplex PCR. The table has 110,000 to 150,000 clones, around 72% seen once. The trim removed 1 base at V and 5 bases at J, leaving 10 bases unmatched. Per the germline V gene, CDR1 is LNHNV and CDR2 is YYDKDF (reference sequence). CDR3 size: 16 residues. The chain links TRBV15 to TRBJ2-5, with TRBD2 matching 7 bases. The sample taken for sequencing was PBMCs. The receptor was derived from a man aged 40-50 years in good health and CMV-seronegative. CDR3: CATSRGQGMGGETQYF. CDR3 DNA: TGTGCCACCAGCAGAGGGCAGGGAATGGGGGGGGAGACCCAGTACTTC.